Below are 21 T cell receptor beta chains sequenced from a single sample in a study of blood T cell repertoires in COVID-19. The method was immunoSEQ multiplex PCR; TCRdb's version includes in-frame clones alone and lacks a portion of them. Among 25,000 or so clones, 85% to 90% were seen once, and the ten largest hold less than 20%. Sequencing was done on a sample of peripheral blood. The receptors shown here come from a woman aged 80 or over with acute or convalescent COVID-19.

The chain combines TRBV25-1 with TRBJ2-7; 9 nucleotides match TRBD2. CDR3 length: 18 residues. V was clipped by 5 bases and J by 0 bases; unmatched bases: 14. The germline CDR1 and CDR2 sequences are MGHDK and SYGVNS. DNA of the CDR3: TGTGCCAGCAGTCTGGGTAGCGGGGGTTTCCGATACTCCTACGAGCAGTACTTC. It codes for CASSLGSGGFRYSYEQYF.

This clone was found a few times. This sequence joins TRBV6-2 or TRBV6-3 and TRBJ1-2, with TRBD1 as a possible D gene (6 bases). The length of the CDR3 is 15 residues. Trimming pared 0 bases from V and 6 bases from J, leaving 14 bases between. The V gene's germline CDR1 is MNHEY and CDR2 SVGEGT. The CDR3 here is CASSYSTQGRNGYTF. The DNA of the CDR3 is TGTGCCAGCAGTTACTCTACACAGGGCAGGAATGGCTACACCTTC.

CDR3 sequence: CASSNPGLRGSGELFF. The CDR3 nucleotides read TGTGCCAGCAGTAACCCGGGATTACGGGGGTCCGGGGAGCTGTTTTTT. This rearrangement joins TRBV7-2 to TRBJ2-2, with a tentative D call TRBD2 (6 bases). The CDR3 sequence is 16 residues long. Trimming took off 6 bases at V and 6 bases at J, with 20 bases between the two ends. CDR1 and CDR2 (germline): SGHTA, FQGNSA.

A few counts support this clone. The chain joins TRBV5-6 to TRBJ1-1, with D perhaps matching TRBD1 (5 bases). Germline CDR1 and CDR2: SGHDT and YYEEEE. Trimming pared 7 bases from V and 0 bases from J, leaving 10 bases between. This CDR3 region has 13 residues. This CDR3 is CASRAGMNTEAFF. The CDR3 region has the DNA TGTGCCAGCCGGGCAGGGATGAACACTGAAGCTTTCTTT.

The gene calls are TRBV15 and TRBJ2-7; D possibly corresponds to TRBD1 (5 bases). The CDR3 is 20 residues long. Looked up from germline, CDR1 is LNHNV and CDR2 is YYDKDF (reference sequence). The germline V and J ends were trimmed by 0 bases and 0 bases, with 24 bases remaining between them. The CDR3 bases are TGTGCCACCAGCAGAGATCGGGCCAGGGCCTCCAGGGATTTCTCCTACGAGCAGTACTTC. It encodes CATSRDRARASRDFSYEQYF.

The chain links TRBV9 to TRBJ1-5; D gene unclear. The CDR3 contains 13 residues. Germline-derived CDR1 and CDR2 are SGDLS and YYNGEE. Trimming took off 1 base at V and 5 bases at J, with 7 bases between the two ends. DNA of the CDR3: TGTGCCAGCAGCGTATTCGGGGATCAGCCCCAGCATTTT. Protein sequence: CASSVFGDQPQHF.

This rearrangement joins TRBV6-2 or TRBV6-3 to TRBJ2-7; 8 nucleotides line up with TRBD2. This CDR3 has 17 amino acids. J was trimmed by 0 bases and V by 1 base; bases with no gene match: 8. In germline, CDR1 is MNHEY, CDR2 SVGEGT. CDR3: CASSYLGRGALSYEQYF. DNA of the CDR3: TGTGCCAGCAGTTACTTAGGGCGGGGGGCACTCTCCTACGAGCAGTACTTC.

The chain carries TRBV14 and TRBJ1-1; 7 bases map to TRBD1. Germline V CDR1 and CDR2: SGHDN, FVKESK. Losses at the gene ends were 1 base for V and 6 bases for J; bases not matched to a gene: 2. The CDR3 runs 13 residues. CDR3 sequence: CASSQADRAEAFF. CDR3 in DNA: TGTGCCAGCAGCCAAGCCGACAGGGCTGAAGCTTTCTTT. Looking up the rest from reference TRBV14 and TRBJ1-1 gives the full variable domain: EAGVTQFPSHSVIEKGQTVTLRCDPISGHDNLYWYRRVMGKEIKFLLHFVKESKQDESGMPNNRFLAERTGGTYSTLKVQPAELEDSGVYFCASSQADRAEAFFGQGTRLTVV.

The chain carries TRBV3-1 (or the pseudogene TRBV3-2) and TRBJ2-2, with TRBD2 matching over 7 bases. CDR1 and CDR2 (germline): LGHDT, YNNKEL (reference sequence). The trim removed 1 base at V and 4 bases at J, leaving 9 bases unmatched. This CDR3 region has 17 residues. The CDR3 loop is CASSQGGGAGSTGELFF. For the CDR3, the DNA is TGTGCCAGCAGCCAAGGGGGAGGAGCGGGATCCACCGGGGAGCTGTTTTTT.

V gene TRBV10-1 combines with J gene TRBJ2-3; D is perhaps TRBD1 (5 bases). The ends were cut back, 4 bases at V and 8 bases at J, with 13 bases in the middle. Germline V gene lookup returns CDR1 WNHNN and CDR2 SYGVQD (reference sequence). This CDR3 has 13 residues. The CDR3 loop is CASSVRPQGTQYF. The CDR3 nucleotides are TGCGCCAGCAGTGTCCGGCCCCAGGGTACGCAGTATTTT.

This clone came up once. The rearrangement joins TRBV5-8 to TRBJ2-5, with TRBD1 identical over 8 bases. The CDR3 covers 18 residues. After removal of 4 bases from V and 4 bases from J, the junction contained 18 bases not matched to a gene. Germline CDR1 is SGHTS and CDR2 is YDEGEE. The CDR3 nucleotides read TGTGCCAGCAGCCCTAGGCGGGCAGGGGGCGTCGGACGAGAGACCCAGTACTTC. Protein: CASSPRRAGGVGRETQYF. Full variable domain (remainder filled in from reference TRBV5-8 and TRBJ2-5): EAGVTQSPTHLIKTRGQQATLRCSPISGHTSVYWYQQALGLGLQFLLWYDEGEERNRGNFPPRFSGRQFPNYSSELNVNALELEDSALYLCASSPRRAGGVGRETQYFGPGTRLLVL.

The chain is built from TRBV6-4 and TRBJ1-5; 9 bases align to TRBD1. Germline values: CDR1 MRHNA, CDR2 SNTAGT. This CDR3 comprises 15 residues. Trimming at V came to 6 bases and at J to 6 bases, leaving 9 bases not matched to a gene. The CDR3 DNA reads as TGTGCCAGCAGAGGACAGGGGCGAGTGGGTCAGCCCCAGCATTTT. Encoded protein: CASRGQGRVGQPQHF.

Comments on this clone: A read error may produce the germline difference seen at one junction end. For the CDR3, the DNA is TGTGCCAGCAGCCCGTGGACAGGCCCAGAGGCCCAGTACTTC. Translating it yields CASSPWTGPEAQYF. The chain employs TRBV3-1 (or the pseudogene TRBV3-2) and TRBJ2-5; 7 bases are shared with TRBD1. This CDR3 is built from 14 residues. Germline assignment: CDR1 LGHDT and CDR2 YNNKEL (reference sequence).

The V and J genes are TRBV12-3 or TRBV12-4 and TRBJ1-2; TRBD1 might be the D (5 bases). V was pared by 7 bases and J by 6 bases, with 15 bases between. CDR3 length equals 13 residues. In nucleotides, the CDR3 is TGTGCCAGCACCGCAGGGTTGTCCCATGGCTACACCTTC. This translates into CASTAGLSHGYTF.

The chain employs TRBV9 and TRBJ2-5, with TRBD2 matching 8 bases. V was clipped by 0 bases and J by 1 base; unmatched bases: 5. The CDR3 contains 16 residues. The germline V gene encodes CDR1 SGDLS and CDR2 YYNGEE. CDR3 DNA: TGTGCCAGCAGCGTAGAAAGCGGGGGACCCCAAGAGACCCAGTACTTC. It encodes CASSVESGGPQETQYF.

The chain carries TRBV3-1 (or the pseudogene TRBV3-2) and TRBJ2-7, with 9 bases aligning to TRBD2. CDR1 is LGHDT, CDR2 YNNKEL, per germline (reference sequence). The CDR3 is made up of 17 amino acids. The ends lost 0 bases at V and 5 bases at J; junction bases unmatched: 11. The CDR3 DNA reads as TGTGCCAGCAGCCAAGATTCAGGAAGCGGGAGGATAGACGAGCAGTACTTC. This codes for CASSQDSGSGRIDEQYF.

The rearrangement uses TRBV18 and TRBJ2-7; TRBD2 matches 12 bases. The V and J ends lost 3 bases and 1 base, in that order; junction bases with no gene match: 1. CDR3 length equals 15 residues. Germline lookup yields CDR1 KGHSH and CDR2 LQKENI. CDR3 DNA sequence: TGTGCCAGCTCACCGACTAGCGGGGGATCCTACGAGCAGTACTTC. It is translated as CASSPTSGGSYEQYF.

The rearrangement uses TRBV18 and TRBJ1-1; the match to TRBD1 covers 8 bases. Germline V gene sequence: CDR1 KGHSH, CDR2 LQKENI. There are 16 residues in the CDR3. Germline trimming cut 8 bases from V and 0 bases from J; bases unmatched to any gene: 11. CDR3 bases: TGTGCCAGCACGCCTCCAGGGGGCGCATTGAACACTGAAGCTTTCTTT. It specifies CASTPPGGALNTEAFF.

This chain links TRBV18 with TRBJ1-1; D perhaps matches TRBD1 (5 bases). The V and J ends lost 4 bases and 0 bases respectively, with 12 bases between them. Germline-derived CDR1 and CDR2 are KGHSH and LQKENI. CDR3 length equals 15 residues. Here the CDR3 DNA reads TGTGCCAGCTCACGCGGGACGGGATTGAACACTGAAGCTTTCTTT. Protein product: CASSRGTGLNTEAFF.

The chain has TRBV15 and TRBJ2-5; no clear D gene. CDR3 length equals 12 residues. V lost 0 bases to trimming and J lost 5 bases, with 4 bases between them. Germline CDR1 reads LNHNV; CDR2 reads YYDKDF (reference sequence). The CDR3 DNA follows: TGTGCCACCAGCAGAGATCGGGAGACCCAGTACTTC. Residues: CATSRDRETQYF.

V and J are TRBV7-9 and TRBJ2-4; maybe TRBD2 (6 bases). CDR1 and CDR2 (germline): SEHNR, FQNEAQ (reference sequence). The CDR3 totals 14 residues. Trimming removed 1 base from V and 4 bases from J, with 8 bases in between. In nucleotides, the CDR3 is TGTGCCAGCAGCTTAGTGGAGGGAAAAAACATTCAGTACTTC. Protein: CASSLVEGKNIQYF. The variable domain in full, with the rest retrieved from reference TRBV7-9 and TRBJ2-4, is DTGVSQNPRHKITKRGQNVTFRCDPISEHNRLYWYRQTLGQGPEFLTYFQNEAQLEKSRLLSDRFSAERPKGSFSTLEIQRTEQGDSAMYLCASSLVEGKNIQYFGAGTRLSVL.